This is a list of T cell receptor beta chains from one sample in a study of OX40 agonist ivuxolimab in advanced cancers. Repertoires were generated with immunoSEQ multiplex PCR, while TCRdb's copy carries only in-frame clones and drops some. The sample consists of some 54,000 clones, approximately 80% of them appearing once. Source: CD4+ or CD8+ T cells sorted from blood, taken in a trial of the OX40 agonist ivuxolimab. Every receptor here comes from an adult with an advanced solid tumor such as melanoma, head and neck, liver or kidney cancer. The CDR3 runs from the conserved cysteine through the conserved F or W. Fields, in order: J gene, V gene, clone size, D gene, CDR3 protein, CDR3 DNA. D genes are given only for firm matches. Rows give clone size only sometimes, using once, few, many, or a class for an expanded clone.

TRBJ2-6	TRBV28	.	TRBD1	CASSHTGAGANVLTF	TGTGCCAGCAGCCATACAGGGGCTGGGGCCAACGTCCTGACTTTC
TRBJ1-2	TRBV7-2	few	TRBD1	CASSRDRVDGYTF	TGTGCCAGCAGCCGCGACAGGGTTGATGGCTACACCTTC
TRBJ1-1	TRBV7-6	.	TRBD1	CASSPQGAKNTEAFF	TGTGCCAGCAGCCCACAGGGGGCAAAGAACACTGAAGCTTTCTTT
TRBJ2-2	TRBV5-1	.	.	CASSPLPGTLDTGELFF	TGCGCCAGCAGCCCCCTCCCCGGGACTCTAGACACCGGGGAGCTGTTTTTT
TRBJ2-3	TRBV7-2	.	.	CASSSFASTDTQYF	TGTGCCAGCAGCTCCTTCGCTAGCACAGATACGCAGTATTTT
TRBJ2-1	TRBV7-6	.	.	CASSTRQSDEQFF	TGTGCCAGCAGCACCAGACAATCAGATGAGCAGTTCTTC
TRBJ1-1	TRBV18	.	TRBD1	CASSPNQGARGVNTEAFF	TGTGCCAGCTCACCGAACCAGGGGGCGCGTGGAGTGAACACTGAAGCTTTCTTT
TRBJ1-6	TRBV7-9	.	.	CASSSPTGVGNSPLHF	TGTGCCAGCAGCTCGCCTACCGGGGTAGGGAATTCACCCCTCCACTTT
TRBJ2-7	TRBV27	.	.	CASRRTGAGGEQYF	TGTGCCAGCAGGCGCACCGGGGCCGGCGGCGAGCAGTACTTC
TRBJ2-7	TRBV27	.	TRBD1	CASSYRDRASYESREQYF	TGTGCCAGCAGTTACCGGGACAGGGCTTCCTACGAGTCACGGGAGCAGTACTTC
TRBJ2-4	TRBV18	.	.	CASSSLRDNTKNIQYF	TGTGCCAGCTCAAGTCTCCGGGACAACACCAAAAACATTCAGTACTTC
TRBJ2-7	TRBV2	.	.	CASSVGSYEQYF	TGTGCCAGCAGTGTCGGCTCCTACGAGCAGTACTTC
TRBJ2-5	TRBV4-3	few	.	CASSQDGAGGGTQYF	TGCGCCAGCAGCCAAGATGGGGCAGGGGGGGGGACCCAGTACTTC
TRBJ1-2	TRBV19	.	.	CASSPDRRRTDGYTF	TGTGCCAGTAGTCCAGACAGGAGACGAACTGATGGCTACACCTTC